The TCR beta chain described here comes from a study of blood T cell repertoires in COVID-19. Here immunoSEQ multiplex PCR was the method, and the copy in TCRdb shows in-frame clones only, minus some. The sample holds roughly 240,000 clones, about 87% seen once. Germline values: CDR1 ENHRY, CDR2 SYGVKD. The CDR3 has 18 amino acids. V was clipped by 0 bases and J by 7 bases; unmatched bases: 15. The sequencing input was PBMCs or T cells enriched from blood (not recorded which). The receptor was derived from a woman aged 25 to 39 with acute COVID-19. The chain recombines TRBV10-3 with TRBJ1-5, with TRBD1 matching 7 bases. The CDR3 coding sequence is TGTGCCATCAGTGAGTCCCTGTCGGGGACAGCCTCTGGACAGCCCCAGCATTTT. This encodes CAISESLSGTASGQPQHF.